The 14 T cell receptor beta chains below were found in one sample sequenced in a study of PD-1 blockade in classical Hodgkin lymphoma (dated by TCRdb to about 2020). The sample's time point label is to be understood as: cycle 4 day 1 (C4D1), after less than 7 weeks of nivolumab. Every trial patient had relapsed following autologous stem cell transplantation, and prior brentuximab vedotin exposure was what differed among cohorts A, B and C. Libraries were built with the immunoSEQ multiplex PCR assay. The source is immuneACCESS, and TCRdb retained only in-frame sequences with V and J called. Part of the clones is not carried over; for the studies checked, unresolved V genes explain less than half of this, and the remainder is unexplained. This sample lists roughly 100,000 clones; 78% were detected once. Just under 9.5% of the sample belongs to the ten largest clones. Sequencing was performed on peripheral blood mononuclear cells (PBMCs), taken before the fourth cycle of nivolumab. The source of these receptors is a human donor with classical Hodgkin lymphoma.

The V call is TRBV30, the J call TRBJ2-1; 8 bases line up with TRBD2. The CDR3 runs 14 residues. Unmatched junction bases numbered 14, after V lost 6 bases and J lost 10 bases. Per the germline V gene, CDR1 is GTSNPN and CDR2 is SVGIG (reference sequence). The CDR3, as DNA: TGTGCCTGTAAGCGGGAGTCGGGTCCGGGCGAGCAGTTCTTC. It translates to CACKRESGPGEQFF.

The chain couples TRBV2 to TRBJ2-2, with a possible D match to TRBD1 (6 bases). CDR1 is SNHLY, CDR2 FYNNEI, per germline. V was shortened by 1 base and J by 3 bases, with 9 bases between the two germline ends. This CDR3 contains 15 residues. In DNA form, the CDR3 reads TGTGCCAGCAGTGAAGTCAGGGGTTACACCGGGGAGCTGTTTTTT. It is translated as CASSEVRGYTGELFF.

The chain employs TRBV7-9 and TRBJ1-1, with 10 bases lining up with TRBD1. The CDR3 is 15 amino acids. V lost 2 bases and J lost 4; bases outside the gene matches: 4. Germline V gene data show CDR1 as SEHNR and CDR2 as FQNEAQ (reference sequence). CDR3 sequence (DNA): TGTGCCAGCAGCTTAAGGGGACAGGGGTCCACTGAAGCTTTCTTT. Its translation: CASSLRGQGSTEAFF.

The J gene is TRBJ2-1, the V gene TRBV19; D gene ambiguous. Trimming removed 6 bases from V and 5 bases from J, with 17 bases in between. Germline V gene sequence: CDR1 LNHDA, CDR2 SQIVND (reference sequence). This CDR3 region has 15 residues. CDR3 DNA sequence: TGTGCCAGTAGCCCCCTCCCGGCAAGGCACAATGAGCAGTTCTTC. Amino acid sequence: CASSPLPARHNEQFF.

The chain is built from TRBV6-1 and TRBJ1-6, with a tentative D call TRBD1 (5 bases). From germline, CDR1 is MNHNS and CDR2 SASEGT. Trimming removed 6 bases at V and 5 bases at J, with 8 bases between. The CDR3 is 13 amino acids. The CDR3 DNA follows: TGTGCCAGCAGAGACAGTAATAATTCACCCCTCCACTTT. This codes for CASRDSNNSPLHF.

This clone came up once. The rearrangement uses TRBV9 and TRBJ2-1; TRBD1 is a possible D gene (5 bases). V was cut by 0 bases and J by 4 bases, with 11 bases left in between. Germline CDR1 SGDLS, CDR2 YYNGEE. The CDR3 length is 15 residues. This CDR3 reads CASSVDPGPYNEQFF. The CDR3 DNA reads TGTGCCAGCAGCGTAGATCCAGGGCCGTACAATGAGCAGTTCTTC.

V is TRBV30 and J is TRBJ2-6; D is unresolved. This CDR3 contains 13 residues. V gave up 3 bases and J gave up 0 bases, with 3 bases separating them. Germline V gives CDR1 GTSNPN, CDR2 SVGIG (reference sequence). CDR3 in amino acids: CAWRDSGANVLTF. CDR3 sequence (DNA): TGTGCCTGGAGGGACTCTGGGGCCAACGTCCTGACTTTC.

The V gene is TRBV28, the J gene TRBJ2-7; 12 nucleotides line up with TRBD2. The CDR3 has 18 amino acids. The V segment lost 0 bases and the J segment 1 base; nucleotides outside the gene matches: 7. In germline, CDR1 is MDHEN, CDR2 SYDVKM. For the CDR3, the DNA is TGTGCCAGCAGTTTATGGGCTGCGACTAGCGGGAGATCCTACGAGCAGTACTTC. It yields the protein CASSLWAATSGRSYEQYF.

The rearrangement links TRBV27 to TRBJ2-7; 10 bases match TRBD1. The CDR3 sequence is 15 residues long. Germline-derived CDR1 and CDR2 are MNHEY and SMNVEV (reference sequence). With V trimmed by 4 bases and J by 12 bases, 15 bases remained unmatched. The CDR3 sequence: CASSSRPGTGAQLYF. CDR3 in DNA: TGTGCCAGCAGTTCCCGCCCAGGGACAGGGGCTCAGCTGTACTTC.

The V call is TRBV7-9, the J call TRBJ2-2, with D possibly TRBD2 on 6 matching bases. CDR3 length equals 17 residues. The V and J ends lost 2 bases and 0 bases respectively, with 13 bases between them. Germline V gene sequence: CDR1 SEHNR, CDR2 FQNEAQ (reference sequence). CDR3 region: CASSLLAGGANTGELFF. For the CDR3, the DNA is TGTGCCAGCAGCTTACTAGCCGGGGGAGCGAACACCGGGGAGCTGTTTTTT.

Turning to this clone: One end of the junction varies from germline; a read error may be responsible. This chain connects TRBV27 to TRBJ2-7; 8 nucleotides match TRBD2. The germline V gene has CDR1 MNHEY and CDR2 SMNVEV (reference sequence). The CDR3 runs 16 residues. This chain's CDR3 is CASSFGLVSGTYELYF. The CDR3 nucleotides read TGTGCCAGCAGTTTCGGTCTAGTTAGCGGGACCTACGAGCTGTACTTC.

This clone was seen a few times. The rearrangement links TRBV27 to TRBJ2-1; D gene unclear. The CDR3 totals 15 residues. Per germline, CDR1 MNHEY and CDR2 SMNVEV (reference sequence). V lost 6 bases to trimming and J lost 0 bases, with 12 bases between them. The DNA for the CDR3 is TGTGCCAGCAGCAGAATGGGAAGCTCCTACAATGAGCAGTTCTTC. Translating it yields CASSRMGSSYNEQFF.

This clone has a handful of counts. The rearrangement links TRBV4-2 to TRBJ2-5; D is unresolved. V dropped 0 bases and J dropped 7 bases, with 15 bases sitting between them. Germline V CDR1 and CDR2: LGHNA, YNFKEQ. The CDR3 extends over 15 amino acids. The CDR3 loop is CASSQDFGRLGTQYF. The DNA of the CDR3 is TGTGCCAGCAGCCAAGATTTTGGGCGCCTGGGGACCCAGTACTTC.

This sequence joins TRBV5-1 and TRBJ2-3; 8 positions match TRBD2. CDR1 SGHRS and CDR2 YFSETQ come from the germline V gene. V lost 4 bases to trimming and J lost 0 bases; unmatched junction nucleotides: 7. CDR3 length: 16 residues. The CDR3 protein is CASSIRIAGSTDTQYF. The CDR3 region has the DNA TGCGCCAGCAGCATAAGGATAGCGGGGAGCACAGATACGCAGTATTTT. Full variable domain (remainder filled in from reference TRBV5-1 and TRBJ2-3): KAGVTQTPRYLIKTRGQQVTLSCSPISGHRSVSWYQQTPGQGLQFLFEYFSETQRNKGNFPGRFSGRQFSNSRSEMNVSTLELGDSALYLCASSIRIAGSTDTQYFGPGTRLTVL.